The text below deals with one T cell receptor beta chain. There are 16 residues in the CDR3. The germline V gene has CDR1 LGHNT and CDR2 FRNRAP. The V gene lost 3 bases and the J gene lost 0 bases, with 15 bases spanning the gap. The data stem from a study of blood T cell repertoires in COVID-19. Seattle enrolled patients during active infection and tracked them longitudinally. Measured with immunoSEQ multiplex PCR; TCRdb has only the in-frame clones, and not every one. This sample has about 160,000 clones; approximately 87% occur once, and the top ten carry 10%. The material sequenced was peripheral blood. The sequence was collected from a woman between 70 and 85 years old with COVID-19, enrolled during active disease. The chain combines TRBV12-5 with TRBJ2-7; D unclear. The CDR3 spells CASGFASVTVSYEQYF. In DNA, the CDR3 is TGTGCTAGTGGTTTTGCAAGCGTGACCGTCTCCTACGAGCAGTACTTC.